This T cell receptor (beta chain) derives from a study of cytomegalovirus exposure and HLA in healthy donors. This PCR relied on a set of 60 Vbeta primers and 13 Jbeta primers. The repertoire was sequenced with immunoSEQ multiplex PCR; TCRdb's copy has only in-frame clones and lacks some. The sample records about 160,000 clones, roughly 80% being singletons. Germline CDR1 and CDR2: SGHTA and FQGNSA. The CDR3 runs to 14 residues. After removal of 4 bases from V and 2 bases from J, the junction contained 2 bases not matched to a gene. The chain recombines TRBV7-2 with TRBJ1-5; 7 bases are shared with TRBD1. Sample: PBMCs. The clonotype originates from a man between 25 and 39 years old in good health and CMV-seropositive. CDR3 sequence reads: CASSSGTGNQPQHF. CDR3 sequence (DNA): TGTGCCAGCAGCTCGGGGACAGGCAATCAGCCCCAGCATTTT.